This T cell receptor beta chain is from a study of CD8 T cells in Susac syndrome. RNA was extracted with the RNeasy kit, and a quantity of roughly 0.5 to 1 ug was reverse transcribed using random hexamers. The CDR3 of TCR beta was amplified by immunoSEQ multiplex PCR across 54 Vbeta and 13 Jbeta. From the immunoSEQ multiplex PCR reads, TCRdb called clonotypes with MiXCR, one entry per CDR3 protein. Among 250,000 to 300,000 distinct CDR3 sequences, about 85% were seen once, and the ten largest hold about 0.11%. Negative isolation yielded CD4+ and CD8+ T cells, and FACS enriched TEMRA cells. This TCR derives from a human donor with multiple sclerosis. The specimen was CD8+ T cells from PBMCs.

CDR3 sequence (DNA): TGTGCCGGCTTTAGGGGGGCGGGTGTCACTGAAGCTTTCTTT. This encodes CAGFRGAGVTEAFF. This chain links TRBV2 with TRBJ1-1, with D maybe TRBD1 (6 bases). This CDR3 contains 14 residues. CDR1 SNHLY and CDR2 FYNNEI come from the germline V gene. The V end lost 11 bases, the J end lost 4 bases, and 20 bases lay between the germline ends.